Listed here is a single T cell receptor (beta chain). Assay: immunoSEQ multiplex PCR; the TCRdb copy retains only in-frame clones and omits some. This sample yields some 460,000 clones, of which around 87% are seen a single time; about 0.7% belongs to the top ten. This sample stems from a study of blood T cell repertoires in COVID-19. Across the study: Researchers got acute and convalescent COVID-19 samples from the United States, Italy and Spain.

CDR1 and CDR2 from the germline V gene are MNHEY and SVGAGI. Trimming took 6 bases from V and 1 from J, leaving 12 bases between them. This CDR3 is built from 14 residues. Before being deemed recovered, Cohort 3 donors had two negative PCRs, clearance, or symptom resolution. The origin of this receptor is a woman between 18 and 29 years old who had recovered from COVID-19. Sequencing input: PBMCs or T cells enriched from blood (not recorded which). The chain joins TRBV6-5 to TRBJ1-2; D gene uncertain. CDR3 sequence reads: CASRSRGFNYGYTF. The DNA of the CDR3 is TGTGCCAGCAGGAGTCGGGGTTTTAACTATGGCTACACCTTC.